The entry that follows covers one T cell receptor beta chain sequence. It lacks a known antigen. No per-base quality is available; no much larger clone lies one base away. This entry belongs to a study of blood T cell repertoires in COVID-19 (dated by TCRdb to the early 2020s). For context, the study as a whole: Samples covering the acute and convalescent phases of COVID-19 were provided by collaborators in the United States, Italy and Spain. The prospective study material was composed of cDNA or gDNA derived from T cells, B-cell-depleted T cells, or PBMCs. The samples were drawn from the first 160 participants of the ongoing ImmuneRACE study and from over a thousand subjects provided by 6 global collaborators. The sample metadata nearly always contained a de-identified subject ID, COVID-19 status, age in years and sex. Deeply sampled blood TCRbeta repertoires from subjects exposed to, actively infected with, or recovered from COVID-19 were included in the dataset. The repertoires were made available in a free public database intended to serve as a resource for research on the immune response to SARS-CoV-2. Where HLA class I and class II types were available, the types were taken from metadata supplied by the sample provider, not from assay-based typing. What the authors observed across the whole study: How much clinical and demographic metadata was included differed by source and by participant, and the metadata was provided uncurated.

Whole blood was collected in K2EDTA tubes by collaborating institutions according to the institutions' own protocols. For TCRbeta analysis, collaborator samples were shipped as frozen whole blood, as isolated PBMCs, or as DNA extracted from either sample type. The immunoSEQ Assay, a bias-controlled multiplex PCR, was used to amplify TCRbeta CDR3 regions from genomic DNA. The paper's processing steps were these. The number of nucleated cells in each sample was estimated by amplification of reference gene primers within the assay. To quantify the absolute abundance of each unique TCRbeta CDR3 rearrangement, sequence reads were collapsed and filtered. Productive Simpson clonality was computed per sample as the square root of Simpson's diversity index over productive rearrangements. Sourced from immuneACCESS, this table was stored by TCRdb with only in-frame sequences that have V and J called. A share of the clones is absent; for the studies checked, an unresolved V gene accounts for under half, and the remainder has no known explanation. Clonal size and the V and J genes are those of that table, whereas D and trimming came from the DNA. This sample gives 90,000 or so clones in total; 91% of them show up just once. Around 2% of the sample is taken by the ten largest.

At the junction V is shortened by 6 bases and J by 5 bases; bases outside the gene matches: 8. Counted from cysteine to phenylalanine, this CDR3 has 15 amino acids. This entry keeps only the CDR3 DNA: 45 bases, framed from base 1. CDR1 is given as SNHLY and CDR2 as FYNNEI, both from the germline V gene. Sequencing input: peripheral blood. The clonotype comes from a human donor with active COVID-19. The donor label of this sample is uncertain. This receptor chain uses TRBV2 and TRBJ2-2; the junction holds 8 bases that match TRBD2. Here is the DNA: TGTGCCAGCAGGGGTTTTCCGGGGGGGACCGGGGAGCTGTTTTTT. Translation gives CASRGFPGGTGELFF.